The 5 T cell receptor beta chains in this list originate from one sample, sequenced in a study of cytomegalovirus exposure and HLA in healthy donors. The PCR was carried out with 60 Vbeta primers and 13 Jbeta primers. The protocol was immunoSEQ multiplex PCR, while the TCRdb copy is restricted to in-frame clones and leaves out a portion. This table has 120,000 or so clones, 70% to 85% appearing once. The sample was PBMCs. The source of these receptors is a man aged 18 to 30 in good health and CMV-seronegative.

The chain links TRBV4-2 to TRBJ2-1, with 9 positions matching TRBD2. The CDR3 has 16 residues. Losses at the gene ends were 5 bases for V and 6 bases for J; bases not matched to a gene: 11. The germline V gene encodes CDR1 LGHNA and CDR2 YNFKEQ. CDR3 protein: CASSTSDGGGANEQFF. For the CDR3, the DNA is TGTGCCAGCAGCACGTCGGACGGCGGGGGGGCCAATGAGCAGTTCTTC.

CDR3 sequence: CSAVLSEKLFF. DNA for the CDR3: TGCAGCGCTGTGCTTAGTGAAAAACTGTTTTTT. V is TRBV29-1 and J is TRBJ1-4; D ambiguous. The CDR3 is 11 residues long. V was trimmed by 7 bases and J by 7 bases, leaving 10 bases between them. Germline CDR1 is SQVTM and CDR2 is ANQGSEA.

The CDR3 loop is CAIQRGESSTDTQYF. CDR3 sequence (DNA): TGTGCCATTCAGCGGGGCGAGTCTAGCACAGATACGCAGTATTTT. The chain employs TRBV10-3 and TRBJ2-3; TRBD2 aligns across 7 bases. The trim removed 9 bases at V and 0 bases at J, leaving 9 bases unmatched. The CDR3 extends over 15 amino acids. Per germline, CDR1 ENHRY and CDR2 SYGVKD.

This rearrangement joins TRBV19 to TRBJ1-2; the D is unclear. This CDR3 spans 14 amino acids. Trimming took off 5 bases at V and 4 bases at J, with 14 bases between the two ends. Germline loops: CDR1 LNHDA, CDR2 SQIVND (reference sequence). CDR3: CASSPWTDFYGYTF. The CDR3 DNA is TGTGCCAGTAGTCCCTGGACGGACTTCTATGGCTACACCTTC.

The genes are TRBV23-1 and TRBJ1-3, with D tentatively TRBD1 (6 bases). TRBV23-1 is recorded as an ORF, its role being uncertain. Trimming removed 6 bases at V and 1 base at J, with 10 bases between. The CDR3 is 14 residues long. The CDR3 region is CASRDSESGNTIYF. CDR3 sequence (DNA): TGCGCCAGCAGGGACAGTGAGTCTGGAAACACCATATATTTT.